A selection of T cell receptor beta chains follows, all from one sample in a study of identical twins. TCRdb fed the 5' RACE reads into MiXCR, producing one record per CDR3 protein. This sample carries around 220,000 distinct CDR3 sequences, about 10% of them seen once, and the ten largest clones take approximately 11%. Specimen: memory T cells sorted from blood. These TCRs come from a man between 45 and 60 years old in good health. CDR3s include the opening cysteine and the closing phenylalanine or tryptophan. D genes are given only for firm matches. Size is stated for part of the rows, as once, few or many counts, or as a class when the clone is expanded.

v_call	clone_size	d_call	j_call	cdr3_nt	cdr3_aa
TRBV5-1	few	.	TRBJ2-5	TGCGCCAGCAGCCCGGGCCATCTGACCGGAGAGACCCAGTACTTC	CASSPGHLTGETQYF
TRBV4-3	many	.	TRBJ2-1	TGCGCCAGCAGCCAAGACTCCCGCGTGAATGAGCAGTTCTTC	CASSQDSRVNEQFF
TRBV20-1	few	.	TRBJ2-7	TGCAGTGCTAGGAGATTTTATCCCTCCTACGAGCAGTACTTC	CSARRFYPSYEQYF
TRBV4-3	.	.	TRBJ2-3	TGCGCCAGCAGCCAAGATTGGACTAAGGGAGATACGCAGTATTTT	CASSQDWTKGDTQYF
TRBV7-9	many	.	TRBJ1-5	TGTGCCAGCAGCTTTGGGACCGTGAGCAATCAGCCCCAGCATTTT	CASSFGTVSNQPQHF
TRBV2	many	.	TRBJ2-1	TGTGCCAGCAGCGCCTACAATGAGCAGTTCTTC	CASSAYNEQFF
TRBV7-2	few	TRBD2	TRBJ2-5	TGTGCCAGCAGCTTAGTCTTTGCGGGGGGGCTCGAGACCCAGTACTTC	CASSLVFAGGLETQYF
TRBV15	.	.	TRBJ2-2	TGTACCACCAGGATTACAGGAATCACCGGGGAGCTGTTTTTT	CTTRITGITGELFF
TRBV6-2/TRBV6-3	few	TRBD2	TRBJ2-7	TGTGCCAGCAGTTCTGGACTAGAAACGAGCGAGCAGTACTTC	CASSSGLETSEQYF
TRBV5-1	few	TRBD2	TRBJ2-7	TGCGCCAGCAGCTTGGAGACTAGCGGAAGGAAGGGGTACGAGCAGTACTTC	CASSLETSGRKGYEQYF
TRBV6-2/TRBV6-3	.	.	TRBJ2-4	TGTGCCAGCAGTTCTCAGGACAGTATTCAGTACTTC	CASSSQDSIQYF
TRBV5-4	few	TRBD2	TRBJ2-2	TGTGCCAGCAGCCGGGGGCTAGCGGGACACGGGGAGCTGTTTTTT	CASSRGLAGHGELFF
TRBV10-3	.	.	TRBJ1-4	TGTGCCATCAGTGAGTCTAATGAAAAACTGTTTTTT	CAISESNEKLFF
TRBV7-6	.	TRBD2	TRBJ2-1	TGTGCCAGCAGCTTAGCGCTAGCGGGGGGCTACAATGAGCAGTTCTTC	CASSLALAGGYNEQFF
TRBV3-1	many	.	TRBJ2-5	TGTGCCAGCAGCCAAGAGGCGGTTACGAAGACCCAGTACTTC	CASSQEAVTKTQYF
TRBV6-1	.	.	TRBJ2-1	TGTGCCAGCTCCCCCGTCGCCCCGCGCGATGAGCAGTTCTTC	CASSPVAPRDEQFF
TRBV20-1	.	TRBD2	TRBJ2-1	TGCAGTGCAAGTCTGGGTACTAGCGGGAGGTTCAATGAGCAGTTCTTC	CSASLGTSGRFNEQFF
TRBV28	.	.	TRBJ2-1	TGTGCCAGCAGTTTGGGGGGGGCCGGCGGGGAGCAGTTCTTC	CASSLGGAGGEQFF
TRBV7-9	many	.	TRBJ1-6	TGTGCCAGCAGCTTAGCCCAGGTGGCTTCACCCCTCCACTTT	CASSLAQVASPLHF
TRBV4-2	.	TRBD1	TRBJ1-4	TGTGCCAGCAGCCAAGACAGGCGACCGACAGGGGTTGCAACTAATGAAAAACTGTTTTTT	CASSQDRRPTGVATNEKLFF
TRBV27	.	.	TRBJ1-6	TGTGCCAGCAGTTTCACCCGAAATTCACCCCTCCACTTT	CASSFTRNSPLHF
TRBV5-5	few	.	TRBJ2-7	TGTGCCAGCAGCGACAGGTCAGCTCTCTCCTACGAGCAGTACTTC	CASSDRSALSYEQYF
TRBV7-8	.	TRBD1	TRBJ1-4	TGTGCCAGCAGCCCGCAGGGGGCTGCTGAAAAACTGTTTTTT	CASSPQGAAEKLFF
TRBV7-3	many	.	TRBJ1-1	TGTGCCAGCAGCCCGGGGGGGACTGAAGCTTTCTTT	CASSPGGTEAFF
TRBV4-3	few	TRBD1	TRBJ1-5	TGCGCCAGCAGCCAAGTAGCAGGGGGGCGCCCCCAGCATTTT	CASSQVAGGRPQHF
TRBV25-1	many	TRBD2	TRBJ2-2	TGTGCCAGCAGTCCCCTCGGGGGGGGAAACACCGGGGAGCTGTTTTTT	CASSPLGGGNTGELFF
TRBV6-1	many	TRBD1	TRBJ2-7	TGTGCCAGCACAGACCCGGGACAGACCTACGAGCAGTACTTC	CASTDPGQTYEQYF
TRBV9	many	.	TRBJ2-7	TGTGCCAGCAGCGTGGGGGTAGTTATGCACGAGCAGTACTTC	CASSVGVVMHEQYF
TRBV25-1	few	TRBD1	TRBJ2-1	TGTGCCAGCAGCCCCCTCGACCGGGACAGGTACAATGAGCAGTTCTTC	CASSPLDRDRYNEQFF
TRBV4-3	few	TRBD1	TRBJ1-2	TGCGCCAGCAGCCAAGATCACGGACAGGGGTATGGCTACACCTTC	CASSQDHGQGYGYTF
TRBV6-2/TRBV6-3	few	.	TRBJ2-4	TGTGCCAGCAGTCCCCGAGCCAAAAACATTCAGTACTTC	CASSPRAKNIQYF
TRBV20-1	few	TRBD1	TRBJ2-4	TGCAGTGCGACTGGACAGGGAAACAAAAACATTCAGTACTTC	CSATGQGNKNIQYF
TRBV5-1	many	TRBD1	TRBJ2-7	TGCGCCAGCAGCTTCAGGGCAGGGGGCTACGAGCAGTACTTC	CASSFRAGGYEQYF
TRBV7-2	many	.	TRBJ2-1	TGTGCCAGCAGCTTCGGGCAGACCAATGAGCAGTTCTTC	CASSFGQTNEQFF
TRBV7-9	many	.	TRBJ2-2	TGTGCCAGTGGTTGGGCCGGGGAGCTGTTTTTT	CASGWAGELFF
TRBV18	.	.	TRBJ1-2	TGTGCCAGCTCACCAGGTATTTTGGTTTTGGATGGCTACACCTTC	CASSPGILVLDGYTF
TRBV3-1	many	.	TRBJ2-7	TGTGCCAGCAGCCCCCTTGGAAGGAGCCACTACGAGCAGTACTTC	CASSPLGRSHYEQYF
TRBV28	many	TRBD2	TRBJ2-1	TGTGCCAGCAGTTTACGGTCATGGGGGGGGGGGTGGAATGAGCAGTTCTTC	CASSLRSWGGGWNEQFF
TRBV7-3	many	.	TRBJ2-5	TGTGCCAGCAGCTTAAGCAATCTGCGGCCTGTCCAAGAGACCCAGTACTTC	CASSLSNLRPVQETQYF
TRBV6-1	.	.	TRBJ2-7	TGTGCCAGCAAGAGGGCCCTGAGCACCTACGAGCAGTACTTC	CASKRALSTYEQYF
TRBV12-3/TRBV12-4	many	.	TRBJ2-2	TGTGCCAGCAGTTTAGCGCTTGTGTGGGAGTACACCGGGGAGCTGTTTTTT	CASSLALVWEYTGELFF
TRBV19	few	TRBD1	TRBJ2-5	TGTGCCAGTAGTCCGACAGGGGCCAGGACCCAGTACTTC	CASSPTGARTQYF
TRBV7-8	few	.	TRBJ1-2	TGTGCCAGCAGCACTGGGACGGGCTATGGCTACACCTTC	CASSTGTGYGYTF
TRBV3-1	.	.	TRBJ1-6	TGTGCCAGCAGCGCCGCGAGCCTTACGGGTTCACCCCCCCACTTT	CASSAASLTGSPPHF
TRBV5-4	few	TRBD1	TRBJ2-4	TGTGCCAGCAGCACCCGACAGGGTCCGAACATTCAGTACTTC	CASSTRQGPNIQYF
TRBV20-1	many	.	TRBJ1-5	TGCAGTGCTAGAGATGTTTCGGGAAGGGGCCAACAGCCCCAGCATTTT	CSARDVSGRGQQPQHF
TRBV20-1	many	.	TRBJ2-7	TGCAGTGCCGAACCCCCTACCTACGAGCAGTACTTC	CSAEPPTYEQYF
TRBV7-8	few	.	TRBJ1-5	TGTGCCAGCAGCCAGAGTACAGGCTACAATCAGCCCCAGCATTTT	CASSQSTGYNQPQHF
TRBV7-9	many	.	TRBJ2-1	TGTGCCAGCAGCTTCGTTAACTCCTACAATGAGCAGTTCTTC	CASSFVNSYNEQFF
TRBV28	many	TRBD1	TRBJ1-4	TGTGCCAGCAGGGGACTCGGGACAGGGAGTGAAAAACTGTTTTTT	CASRGLGTGSEKLFF
TRBV24-1	many	TRBD2	TRBJ2-2	TGTGCCACCAGTGATTTGCCTAGCGGGGGACCCACCGGGGAGCTGTTTTTT	CATSDLPSGGPTGELFF
TRBV20-1	many	.	TRBJ2-1	TGCAGTGCTAGGGTGATGAGATACAATGAGCAGTTCTTC	CSARVMRYNEQFF
TRBV12-3/TRBV12-4	.	.	TRBJ1-2	TGTGCCAGCAGTTACTCTTTTTCCCCCAGGCCCCTTTACACCTTC	CASSYSFSPRPLYTF
TRBV30	.	.	TRBJ1-2	TGTGCCTGGAGTCCCCAACCTAACTATGGCTACACCTTC	CAWSPQPNYGYTF